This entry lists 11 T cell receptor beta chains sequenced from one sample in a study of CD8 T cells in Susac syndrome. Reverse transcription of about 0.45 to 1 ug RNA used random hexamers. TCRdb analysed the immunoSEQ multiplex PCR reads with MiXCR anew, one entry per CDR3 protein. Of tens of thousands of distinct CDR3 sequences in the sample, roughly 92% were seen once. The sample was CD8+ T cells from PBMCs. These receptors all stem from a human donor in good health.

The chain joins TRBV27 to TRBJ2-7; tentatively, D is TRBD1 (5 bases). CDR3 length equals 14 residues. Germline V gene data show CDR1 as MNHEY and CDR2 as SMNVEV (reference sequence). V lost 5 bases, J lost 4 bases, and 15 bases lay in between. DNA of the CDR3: TGTGCCAGCAGTCCGGCAGGGTTAGGATACGAGCAGTACTTC. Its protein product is CASSPAGLGYEQYF.

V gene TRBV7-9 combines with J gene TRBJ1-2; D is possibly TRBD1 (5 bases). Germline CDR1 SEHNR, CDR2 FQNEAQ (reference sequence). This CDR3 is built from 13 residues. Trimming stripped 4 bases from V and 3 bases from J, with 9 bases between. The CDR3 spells CASSSRDYYGYTF. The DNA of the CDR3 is TGTGCCAGCAGCTCGAGGGACTACTATGGCTACACCTTC.

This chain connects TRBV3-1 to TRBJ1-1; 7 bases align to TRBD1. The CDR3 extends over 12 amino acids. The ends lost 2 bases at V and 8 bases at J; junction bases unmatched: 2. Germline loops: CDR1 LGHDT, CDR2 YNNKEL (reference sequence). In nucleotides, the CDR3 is TGTGCCAGCAGCCAACGGGACAGAGAAGCTTTCTTT. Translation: CASSQRDREAFF.

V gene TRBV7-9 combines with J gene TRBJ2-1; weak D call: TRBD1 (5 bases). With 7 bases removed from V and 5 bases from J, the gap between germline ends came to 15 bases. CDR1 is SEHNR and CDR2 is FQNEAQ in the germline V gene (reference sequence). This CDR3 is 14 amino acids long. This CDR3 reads CASTWGSSNNEQFF. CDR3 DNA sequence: TGTGCCAGCACCTGGGGCAGTTCAAACAATGAGCAGTTCTTC.

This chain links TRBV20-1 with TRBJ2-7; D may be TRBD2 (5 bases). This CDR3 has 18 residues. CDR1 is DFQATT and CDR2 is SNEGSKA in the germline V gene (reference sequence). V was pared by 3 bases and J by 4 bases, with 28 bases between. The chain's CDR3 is CSASAPPLFSVGGYEQYF. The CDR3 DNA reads TGCAGTGCTAGCGCTCCCCCTCTTTTTAGCGTAGGTGGGTACGAGCAGTACTTC.

This CDR3 is CSARPGSGLSYNEQFF. The CDR3 DNA reads as TGCAGTGCTAGACCAGGGAGCGGACTCTCCTACAATGAGCAGTTCTTC. This chain connects TRBV20-1 to TRBJ2-1; D might be TRBD1 or TRBD2, each matching 5 bases. The CDR3 totals 16 residues. V was trimmed by 2 bases and J by 0 bases, leaving 14 bases between them. The germline V gene encodes CDR1 DFQATT and CDR2 SNEGSKA (reference sequence).

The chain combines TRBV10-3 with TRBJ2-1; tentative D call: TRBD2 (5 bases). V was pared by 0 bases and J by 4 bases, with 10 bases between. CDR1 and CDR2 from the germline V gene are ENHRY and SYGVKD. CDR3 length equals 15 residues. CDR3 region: CAISESRALYNEQFF. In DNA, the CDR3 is TGTGCCATCAGTGAGTCGAGGGCCCTTTACAATGAGCAGTTCTTC.

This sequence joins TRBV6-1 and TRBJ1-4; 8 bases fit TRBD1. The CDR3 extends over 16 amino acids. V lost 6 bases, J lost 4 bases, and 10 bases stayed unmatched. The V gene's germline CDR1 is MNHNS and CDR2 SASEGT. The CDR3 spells CASSPSGGAINEKLFF. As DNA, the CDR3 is TGTGCCAGCAGCCCCTCAGGGGGCGCCATTAATGAAAAACTGTTTTTT.

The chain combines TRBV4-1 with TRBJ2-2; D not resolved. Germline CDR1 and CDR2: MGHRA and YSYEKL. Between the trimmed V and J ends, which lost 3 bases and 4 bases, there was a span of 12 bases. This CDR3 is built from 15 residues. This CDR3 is CASSHDPLRTGELFF. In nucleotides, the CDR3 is TGCGCCAGCAGCCATGATCCCCTTCGCACCGGGGAGCTGTTTTTT.

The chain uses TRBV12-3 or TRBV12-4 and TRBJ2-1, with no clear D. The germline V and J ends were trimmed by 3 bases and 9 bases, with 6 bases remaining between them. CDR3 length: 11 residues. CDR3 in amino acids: CASSLLGEQFF. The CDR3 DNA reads TGTGCCAGCAGTTTGCTGGGTGAGCAGTTCTTC.

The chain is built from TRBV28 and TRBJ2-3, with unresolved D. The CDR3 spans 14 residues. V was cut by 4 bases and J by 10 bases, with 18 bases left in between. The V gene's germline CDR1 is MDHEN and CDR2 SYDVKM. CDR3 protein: CASSSSGLYSPQYF. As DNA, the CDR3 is TGTGCCAGCAGTTCCTCCGGGCTCTACTCCCCGCAGTATTTT.